The rows below give T cell receptor beta chains drawn from one sample of a study of blood T cells in healthy people across ages. A single record per CDR3 protein comes from TCRdb applying MiXCR to the 5' RACE reads. The table has hundreds of thousands of distinct CDR3 sequences, about 52% seen once. Sequenced: blood. Every receptor here comes from a woman between 55 and 75 years old in good health. CDR3s include the opening cysteine and the closing phenylalanine or tryptophan. A D gene is named only where the DNA matches it firmly. Expanded clones are given a class, and other clones once, few, many or no size at all.

TRBV5-1	few	TRBJ2-5	TRBD2	CASSPRTSGHQETQYF	TGCGCCAGCAGCCCGCGGACTAGCGGGCACCAAGAGACCCAGTACTTC
TRBV5-5	.	TRBJ2-7	.	CASSWTVYEQYF	TGTGCCAGCAGCTGGACAGTCTACGAGCAGTACTTC
TRBV20-1	.	TRBJ2-1	.	CSAREGVAAFF	TGCAGTGCTAGAGAGGGGGTAGCGGCGTTCTTC
TRBV20-1	.	TRBJ2-3	TRBD2	CSAPWGLAPADTQYF	TGCAGTGCCCCTTGGGGACTAGCCCCTGCAGATACGCAGTATTTT
TRBV20-1	.	TRBJ2-5	TRBD2	CSARVAGGQETQYF	TGCAGTGCTAGGGTCGCGGGAGGCCAAGAGACCCAGTACTTC
TRBV20-1	.	TRBJ2-7	.	CSARGPYEQCF	TGCAGTGCTAGGGGACCCTACGAGCAGTGCTTC
TRBV7-3	once	TRBJ2-1	TRBD2	CASGRGPPTSYNEQFF	TGTGCCAGCGGGAGGGGTCCCCCAACCTCCTACAATGAGCAGTTCTTC
TRBV7-2	few	TRBJ2-1	.	CASSLPFSSEQFF	TGTGCCAGCAGCTTACCCTTTAGTAGTGAGCAGTTCTTC
TRBV20-1	few	TRBJ2-3	TRBD2	CSADSGKTTDTQYF	TGCAGTGCCGATAGCGGGAAGACCACAGATACGCAGTATTTT
TRBV6-5	.	TRBJ2-1	.	CASSYSRQLYNEQFF	TGTGCCAGCAGTTACTCGCGGCAACTCTACAATGAGCAGTTCTTC
TRBV6-1	.	TRBJ2-4	.	CASSEGGGGDQYF	TGTGCCAGCAGTGAAGGAGGGGGTGGAGATCAGTACTTC
TRBV20-1	.	TRBJ2-7	.	CSASEAAYEQYF	TGCAGTGCTAGTGAGGCTGCCTACGAGCAGTACTTC
TRBV12-3/TRBV12-4	many	TRBJ2-7	.	CASSPGAAGTYEQYF	TGTGCCAGCAGTCCCGGGGCGGCGGGAACCTACGAGCAGTACTTC
TRBV7-6	.	TRBJ1-1	.	CASSRGADMVSTEAFF	TGTGCCAGCAGCCGCGGGGCGGATATGGTTAGCACTGAAGCTTTCTTT
TRBV28	.	TRBJ2-5	.	CTSSLRQFQETQYF	TGTACCAGCAGTTTGAGACAGTTCCAAGAGACCCAGTACTTC
TRBV5-1	.	TRBJ2-1	.	CASSSTGTDGNEQFF	TGCGCCAGCAGCTCGACCGGGACCGATGGGAATGAGCAGTTCTTC
TRBV10-3	.	TRBJ2-3	.	CAISDRGPDTQYF	TGTGCCATCAGTGACAGGGGCCCAGATACGCAGTATTTT
TRBV29-1	.	TRBJ2-3	.	CSVEGVKGITDTQYF	TGCAGCGTTGAAGGGGTAAAGGGAATCACAGATACGCAGTATTTT
TRBV12-3/TRBV12-4	few	TRBJ2-1	TRBD2	CASSAGLAAYNEQFF	TGTGCCAGCAGTGCGGGACTAGCGGCCTACAATGAGCAGTTCTTC
TRBV4-2	few	TRBJ2-3	.	CASSHLAGQGATDTQYF	TGTGCCAGCAGCCATCTAGCGGGCCAGGGGGCCACAGATACGCAGTATTTT
TRBV29-1	few	TRBJ2-7	.	CSVGVGVAYEQYF	TGCAGCGTTGGTGTGGGAGTTGCATACGAGCAGTACTTC
TRBV7-3	.	TRBJ2-5	.	CASSPGSHQETQYF	TGTGCCAGCAGCCCAGGGAGCCACCAAGAGACCCAGTACTTC
TRBV29-1	many	TRBJ2-1	TRBD2	CSVAAPSGINEQFF	TGCAGCGTTGCGGCGCCTAGCGGGATCAATGAGCAGTTCTTC
TRBV20-1	many	TRBJ2-1	.	CSARDIRQDNEQFF	TGCAGTGCTAGAGATATAAGACAGGACAATGAGCAGTTCTTC
TRBV9	.	TRBJ2-7	TRBD1	CASSVSGTGPSYEQYF	TGTGCCAGCAGCGTTTCCGGGACAGGCCCTTCCTACGAGCAGTACTTC
TRBV29-1	few	TRBJ2-7	TRBD1	CSVDSRAGTGAYEQYF	TGCAGCGTTGACTCCAGAGCCGGGACAGGGGCCTACGAGCAGTACTTC
TRBV20-1	few	TRBJ2-1	.	CSARPRALTYEQFF	TGCAGTGCTAGACCGAGGGCCCTTACTTATGAGCAGTTCTTC
TRBV4-2	.	TRBJ1-2	.	CASNRPPGDYGYTF	TGTGCCAGCAACCGCCCTCCAGGGGACTATGGCTACACCTTC
TRBV28	.	TRBJ2-7	TRBD1	CASSLSGTVLYEQYF	TGTGCCAGCAGCCTTTCAGGGACAGTTCTTTACGAGCAGTACTTC
TRBV30	.	TRBJ2-2	.	CAWAGWFTGELFF	TGTGCCTGGGCAGGGTGGTTTACCGGGGAGCTGTTTTTT
TRBV28	.	TRBJ1-1	TRBD1	CASSRPGQGARTEAFF	TGTGCCAGCAGCCGACCGGGACAGGGGGCGAGGACTGAAGCTTTCTTT
TRBV24-1	few	TRBJ2-5	.	CATSDPGTFQETQYF	TGTGCCACCAGTGATCCCGGGACTTTCCAAGAGACCCAGTACTTC
TRBV18	.	TRBJ2-3	TRBD2	CASSPTSGSLDTQYF	TGTGCCAGCTCACCGACTAGCGGGAGTCTTGATACGCAGTATTTT
TRBV24-1	few	TRBJ2-1	TRBD2	CATSDDTSGHNEQFF	TGTGCCACCAGTGATGATACTAGCGGACACAATGAGCAGTTCTTC
TRBV29-1	.	TRBJ2-5	TRBD2	CSVVGTSGSLYGQYF	TGCAGCGTTGTCGGGACTAGCGGGAGTCTGTACGGGCAGTACTTC
TRBV7-9	once	TRBJ2-7	.	CASSLDLGAYEQYF	TGTGCCAGCAGCTTAGATCTGGGGGCCTACGAGCAGTACTTC
TRBV24-1	.	TRBJ2-5	.	CATSDLSGGQETQYF	TGTGCCACCAGTGATTTATCCGGTGGACAAGAGACCCAGTACTTC
TRBV15	.	TRBJ2-7	.	CATSRSLTPGSNSYEQYF	TGTGCCACCAGCAGATCCCTCACTCCGGGCTCCAATTCCTACGAGCAGTACTTC
TRBV20-1	.	TRBJ1-4	TRBD1	CSAREGASGGEKLFF	TGCAGTGCTAGAGAAGGGGCGTCAGGGGGGGAAAAACTGTTTTTT
TRBV20-1	.	TRBJ2-6	.	CSARDLVAGANVLTF	TGCAGTGCTAGAGATCTGGTTGCTGGGGCCAACGTCCTGACTTTC
TRBV7-8	.	TRBJ1-1	.	CASSSQGEAEAFF	TGTGCCAGCAGCTCGCAGGGAGAGGCTGAAGCTTTCTTT
TRBV7-2	.	TRBJ1-4	.	CASSLVPTGEKLFF	TGTGCCAGCAGCTTAGTCCCCACGGGTGAAAAACTGTTTTTT
TRBV7-9	few	TRBJ2-6	.	CASSFREPGANVLTF	TGTGCCAGCAGCTTCAGGGAACCTGGGGCCAACGTCCTGACTTTC
TRBV2	many	TRBJ2-1	TRBD2	CASSEGLADNNEQFF	TGTGCCAGCAGCGAGGGACTAGCGGATAACAATGAGCAGTTCTTC
TRBV14	.	TRBJ1-2	.	CASSPAGIYGYTF	TGTGCCAGCAGCCCCGCAGGGATCTATGGCTACACCTTC
TRBV18	.	TRBJ2-7	TRBD2	CASSPGLAAYNEQYF	TGTGCCAGCTCCCCCGGACTAGCGGCCTACAATGAGCAGTACTTC
TRBV7-2	many	TRBJ1-6	.	CASSPWGVGANSPLHF	TGTGCCAGCAGCCCATGGGGCGTCGGTGCGAATTCACCCCTCCACTTT
TRBV9	.	TRBJ2-7	.	CASSRRQVPYEQYF	TGTGCCAGCAGTCGTAGACAAGTGCCGTACGAGCAGTACTTC
TRBV10-3	few	TRBJ2-6	.	CAISELQIIISGANVLTF	TGTGCCATCAGTGAATTGCAGATAATAATCTCTGGGGCCAACGTCCTGACTTTC
TRBV5-1	.	TRBJ1-2	TRBD1	CASSGTGVFGYTF	TGCGCCAGCAGCGGGACAGGGGTGTTTGGCTACACCTTC
TRBV20-1	.	TRBJ2-5	TRBD2	CSAPARVRASRGAQYF	TGCAGTGCGCCAGCGCGGGTACGAGCCAGCCGGGGGGCCCAGTACTTC
TRBV7-2	few	TRBJ2-7	TRBD1	CASSLGQGAYYEQYF	TGTGCCAGCAGCCTTGGACAGGGGGCCTACTACGAGCAGTACTTC
TRBV20-1	.	TRBJ2-7	TRBD1	CSASSQGSAGTDGEQYF	TGTAGTGCTTCAAGCCAAGGGTCTGCCGGGACAGATGGCGAGCAGTACTTC